This TCR beta chain appears in the sequencing data of a study of T cell changes during pregnancy in multiple sclerosis. Germline V lookup: CDR1 SGHDT, CDR2 YYEEEE. The length of the CDR3 is 14 residues. V shed 3 bases and J 6 bases; nucleotides not matched to a gene: 8. TCRdb's copy holds only in-frame clones and misses some; the assay was immunoSEQ multiplex PCR. This sample carries approximately 100,000 clones, roughly nine tenths of them seen once, and the ten largest clones take roughly 1.6%. This material consisted of peripheral blood, taken before pregnancy. The chain joins TRBV5-6 to TRBJ2-7, with 8 bases fitting TRBD1. This TCR came from a female donor with multiple sclerosis, enrolled in a pregnancy study. The CDR3 DNA sequence: TGTGCCAGCAGCTGGACGGGACAGGCCACCGAGCAGTACTTC. Translation: CASSWTGQATEQYF.